Below are 32 T cell receptor beta chains sequenced from a single sample in a study of cytomegalovirus exposure and HLA in healthy donors. PCR used 60 Vbeta primers and 13 Jbeta primers. Data came from immunoSEQ multiplex PCR; TCRdb stores just in-frame clones and leaves some out. The sample lists approximately 140,000 clones; 75% were seen once. What was sequenced was PBMCs. These receptors all stem from a man aged 40-49 years in good health and CMV-seronegative.

V is TRBV10-3 and J is TRBJ1-1; TRBD1 matches at 7 bases. CDR3 size: 16 residues. With V trimmed by 3 bases and J by 0 bases, 7 bases remained unmatched. Looked up from germline, CDR1 is ENHRY and CDR2 is SYGVKD. CDR3 protein: CAISEQPTGVNTEAFF. CDR3 DNA: TGTGCCATCAGTGAACAACCAACAGGGGTGAACACTGAAGCTTTCTTT.

Turning to this clone: A read error may account for a junction end that differs from germline. The rearrangement joins TRBV7-6 to TRBJ1-1; TRBD1 is a possible D gene (5 bases). CDR1 and CDR2 from the germline V gene are SGHVS and FNYEAQ. This CDR3 spans 17 amino acids. CDR3 in DNA: TGTGCCAGCAGTTTAGCGAACCCCTTTGGGGCCGGTGATGAAGCTTTCTTT. Translation gives CASSLANPFGAGDEAFF.

The chain employs TRBV27 and TRBJ1-1; D call uncertain. Germline V lookup: CDR1 MNHEY, CDR2 SMNVEV (reference sequence). The CDR3 runs 13 residues. Trimming stripped 8 bases from V and 6 bases from J, with 16 bases between. CDR3 nucleotides: TGTGCCAGCGGAAGAGTGAGCGGGGCTGAAGCTTTCTTT. It encodes CASGRVSGAEAFF.

This clone occurred a few times. The rearrangement uses TRBV11-2 and TRBJ1-1, with D possibly TRBD1 on 6 matching bases. The V and J ends lost 9 bases and 0 bases respectively, with 14 bases between them. Germline loops: CDR1 SGHAT, CDR2 FQNNGV. This CDR3 is built from 14 residues. Here the CDR3 reads CASGPGALNTEAFF. CDR3 in DNA: TGTGCCAGTGGACCAGGGGCGCTGAACACTGAAGCTTTCTTT.

The chain combines TRBV7-9 with TRBJ2-7, with 11 bases lining up with TRBD1. CDR1 is SEHNR, CDR2 FQNEAQ, per germline (reference sequence). This CDR3 spans 18 amino acids. The junction had 14 bases not matched to a gene; V was cut back by 5 bases and J by 2 bases. The CDR3 region is CASSTQTGTGGKTYEQYF. The CDR3 DNA follows: TGTGCCAGCAGCACACAAACCGGGACAGGGGGTAAAACCTACGAGCAGTACTTC.

The V call is TRBV5-6, the J call TRBJ1-2; the match to TRBD1 covers 7 bases. Germline lookup yields CDR1 SGHDT and CDR2 YYEEEE. J was trimmed by 3 bases and V by 6 bases; bases with no gene match: 8. The CDR3 is 14 residues long. CDR3 in amino acids: CASIQRQGYYGYTF. CDR3 sequence (DNA): TGTGCCAGCATCCAACGACAGGGTTACTATGGCTACACCTTC.

This sequence joins TRBV7-2 and TRBJ1-5, with no clear D. Germline assignment: CDR1 SGHTA and CDR2 FQGNSA. This CDR3 region has 15 residues. V gave up 0 bases and J gave up 0 bases, with 6 bases separating them. CDR3 bases: TGTGCCAGCAGCTTAGCCGGGTATAGCAATCAGCCCCAGCATTTT. Amino acids: CASSLAGYSNQPQHF. Based on the CDR3 plus reference TRBV7-2 and TRBJ1-5, the full variable domain is GAGVSQSPSNKVTEKGKDVELRCDPISGHTALYWYRQSLGQGLEFLIYFQGNSAPDKSGLPSDRFSAERTGGSVSTLTIQRTQQEDSAVYLCASSLAGYSNQPQHFGDGTRLSIL.

The chain couples TRBV5-1 to TRBJ2-2, with D maybe TRBD2 (6 bases). The germline gives CDR1 SGHRS, CDR2 YFSETQ. There are 19 residues in the CDR3. Trimming removed 0 bases at V and 3 bases at J, with 21 bases between. The CDR3 reads CASSLVAAGFGGDTGELFF. For the CDR3, the DNA is TGCGCCAGCAGCTTGGTGGCAGCTGGTTTCGGAGGGGACACCGGGGAGCTGTTTTTT.

The V call is TRBV15, the J call TRBJ2-3, with a weak D call TRBD2 (5 bases). Germline V CDR1 and CDR2: LNHNV, YYDKDF (reference sequence). Trimming took 5 bases from V and 4 from J, leaving 13 bases between them. The CDR3 length is 14 residues. The CDR3 DNA reads as TGTGCCACCAGCCGGGGTGGGGTCTCAGATACGCAGTATTTT. Amino acids: CATSRGGVSDTQYF.

This clone was counted a single time. The V gene is TRBV9, the J gene TRBJ1-5; 7 nucleotides agree with TRBD1. Germline CDR1 and CDR2: SGDLS and YYNGEE. V gave up 0 bases and J gave up 0 bases; unmatched junction bases: 3. The CDR3 sequence is 16 residues long. CDR3 coding DNA: TGTGCCAGCAGCGTAGGGGACAGACTTAGCAATCAGCCCCAGCATTTT. Residues: CASSVGDRLSNQPQHF.

This clone has just a few counts. This rearrangement joins TRBV28 to TRBJ1-2; 8 nucleotides agree with TRBD1. V was clipped by 3 bases and J by 3 bases; unmatched bases: 9. Looked up from germline, CDR1 is MDHEN and CDR2 is SYDVKM. The CDR3 has 16 amino acids. This CDR3 reads CASSFGRGQGDYGYTF. The CDR3 nucleotides are TGTGCCAGCAGTTTTGGCAGGGGGCAGGGTGACTATGGCTACACCTTC.

The genes are TRBV6-6 and TRBJ1-4; the match to TRBD1 covers 8 bases. J was trimmed by 7 bases and V by 7 bases; bases with no gene match: 14. This CDR3 region has 16 residues. From germline, CDR1 is MNHNY and CDR2 SVGAGI (reference sequence). CDR3 region: CASNRGELGTGEKLFF. The DNA for the CDR3 is TGTGCCAGCAACAGGGGGGAACTAGGTACGGGTGAAAAACTGTTTTTT.

The chain employs TRBV5-3 and TRBJ1-6; perhaps TRBD1 as D (6 bases). TRBV5-3 is an ORF; its function is uncertain. With 2 bases removed from V and 7 bases from J, the gap between germline ends came to 13 bases. The CDR3 length is 15 residues. The CDR3, as DNA: TGTGCCAGAAGCTTTAGTGACAGGACCAATTCACCCCTCCACTTT. Translation: CARSFSDRTNSPLHF.

In this sample, this clone turned up once. The chain couples TRBV4-2 to TRBJ2-5, with 12 bases lining up with TRBD2. V was pared by 2 bases and J by 5 bases, with 6 bases of the junction left unmatched. The CDR3 contains 16 residues. Looked up from germline, CDR1 is LGHNA and CDR2 is YNFKEQ. CDR3 DNA sequence: TGTGCCAGCAGCCAAAGACTAGCGGGGGAGATGGAGACCCAGTACTTC. It is translated as CASSQRLAGEMETQYF.

The J gene is TRBJ2-5, the V gene TRBV6-5; tentatively, D is TRBD2 (6 bases). Germline V CDR1 and CDR2: MNHEY, SVGAGI. The CDR3 runs 14 residues. The ends were cut back, 7 bases at V and 0 bases at J, with 12 bases in the middle. CDR3 protein: CASTSLADQETQYF. The CDR3 coding sequence is TGTGCCAGCACTTCACTAGCAGACCAAGAGACCCAGTACTTC.

There are a few counts of this clone. This rearrangement joins TRBV7-2 to TRBJ2-5; tentatively, D is TRBD1 (5 bases). The germline V gene encodes CDR1 SGHTA and CDR2 FQGNSA. V lost 1 base and J lost 5, with 14 bases in between. The CDR3 is 15 residues long. CDR3 in amino acids: CASSLVSGNVETQYF. CDR3 in DNA: TGTGCCAGCAGCTTAGTGTCAGGGAATGTGGAGACCCAGTACTTC. Supplemented by reference TRBV7-2 and TRBJ2-5, the full variable domain reads GAGVSQSPSNKVTEKGKDVELRCDPISGHTALYWYRQSLGQGLEFLIYFQGNSAPDKSGLPSDRFSAERTGGSVSTLTIQRTQQEDSAVYLCASSLVSGNVETQYFGPGTRLLVL.

This rearrangement joins TRBV9 to TRBJ2-1; 8 nucleotides align to TRBD2. V lost 3 bases to trimming and J lost 0 bases; unmatched junction nucleotides: 14. CDR3 length equals 19 residues. CDR1 SGDLS and CDR2 YYNGEE come from the germline V gene. The CDR3 region is CASSALGTSGRSSYNEQFF. The CDR3 coding sequence is TGTGCCAGCAGCGCCCTCGGAACTAGCGGTCGCAGCTCCTACAATGAGCAGTTCTTC.

V usage is TRBV11-2 and J usage is TRBJ1-5; no firm D call. CDR1 and CDR2 from the germline V gene are SGHAT and FQNNGV. This CDR3 comprises 13 residues. Deletions cut 3 bases from V and 6 bases from J, with 9 bases between. The CDR3 DNA reads as TGTGCCAGCAGCTTTACGACGGGTCAGCCCCAGCATTTT. Protein sequence: CASSFTTGQPQHF.

This chain links TRBV28 with TRBJ1-5, with 11 bases that match TRBD1. The CDR3 covers 17 residues. Germline V gene lookup returns CDR1 MDHEN and CDR2 SYDVKM. V shed 6 bases, J shed 5 bases, and the junction held 12 bases outside the gene matches. CDR3 DNA sequence: TGTGCCAGCAGCCCTGACCTGGGACAGGGGGTCCATCAGCCCCAGCATTTT. Translated, it gives CASSPDLGQGVHQPQHF.

This rearrangement joins TRBV7-9 to TRBJ1-1, with D uncertain. The V and J ends lost 5 bases and 2 bases respectively, with 9 bases between them. CDR1 and CDR2 (germline): SEHNR, FQNEAQ (reference sequence). The CDR3 is 13 amino acids. The CDR3 region is CASSRNSNTEAFF. The CDR3 DNA reads as TGTGCCAGCAGCCGGAACAGTAACACTGAAGCTTTCTTT.

This chain uses TRBV28 with TRBJ2-3; 8 bases are a match to TRBD1. This CDR3 has 15 residues. V shed 3 bases and J 1 base; nucleotides not matched to a gene: 3. Germline V gene data show CDR1 as MDHEN and CDR2 as SYDVKM. The chain's CDR3 is CASSFARGRTDTQYF. In DNA form, the CDR3 reads TGTGCCAGCAGTTTCGCCAGGGGGCGCACAGATACGCAGTATTTT.

The V call is TRBV7-9, the J call TRBJ2-1; 7 nucleotides line up with TRBD1. Germline trimming cut 6 bases from V and 5 bases from J; bases unmatched to any gene: 10. There are 15 residues in the CDR3. CDR1 SEHNR and CDR2 FQNEAQ come from the germline V gene (reference sequence). The CDR3 nucleotides are TGTGCCAGCAGTTCAACAGGGGCGTTAAACAATGAGCAGTTCTTC. This encodes CASSSTGALNNEQFF.

The chain joins TRBV5-1 to TRBJ1-2, with 7 bases matching TRBD1. The CDR3 has 16 residues. CDR1 is SGHRS, CDR2 YFSETQ, per germline. Trimming removed 3 bases from V and 0 bases from J; junction bases left unmatched: 8. CDR3 coding DNA: TGCGCCAGCAGCTCCTCGGCAGGGGGATCTAACTATGGCTACACCTTC. This encodes CASSSSAGGSNYGYTF.

The V gene is TRBV5-4, the J gene TRBJ2-7; a weak D match, TRBD2 (6 bases). CDR1 and CDR2 from the germline V gene are SGHNT and YYREEE (reference sequence). The CDR3 has 12 amino acids. Trimming stripped 4 bases from V and 5 bases from J, with 10 bases between. CDR3 DNA sequence: TGTGCCAGCAGCCCGCCGGGGGACGAGCAGTACTTC. It specifies CASSPPGDEQYF.

This rearrangement joins TRBV28 to TRBJ2-1; a weak D match, TRBD1 (6 bases). With 5 bases removed from V and 10 bases from J, the gap between germline ends came to 12 bases. Germline-derived CDR1 and CDR2 are MDHEN and SYDVKM. The CDR3 length is 12 residues. The CDR3: CASSRTGKEQFF. In nucleotides, the CDR3 is TGTGCCAGCAGTAGAACAGGGAAAGAGCAGTTCTTC. The complete variable domain, with remaining parts taken from reference TRBV28 and TRBJ2-1, reads DVKVTQSSRYLVKRTGEKVFLECVQDMDHENMFWYRQDPGLGLRLIYFSYDVKMKEKGDIPEGYSVSREKKERFSLILESASTNQTSMYLCASSRTGKEQFFGPGTRLTVL.

V is TRBV7-6 and J is TRBJ2-3; 11 nucleotides line up with TRBD1. Per the germline V gene, CDR1 is SGHVS and CDR2 is FNYEAQ. The J segment lost 4 bases and the V segment lost 2 bases, leaving 5 bases of the junction unmatched. CDR3 size: 16 residues. The DNA for the CDR3 is TGTGCCAGCAGCTTAAATCCGGGACAGGGGGCAGATACGCAGTATTTT. It translates to CASSLNPGQGADTQYF. Variable domain in full (rest from reference TRBV7-6 and TRBJ2-3): GAGVSQSPRYKVTKRGQDVALRCDPISGHVSLYWYRQALGQGPEFLTYFNYEAQQDKSGLPNDRFSAERPEGSISTLTIQRTEQRDSAMYRCASSLNPGQGADTQYFGPGTRLTVL.

This chain connects TRBV6-1 to TRBJ1-5; 7 bases align to TRBD1. This CDR3 has 15 residues. The V segment lost 8 bases and the J segment 3 bases; nucleotides outside the gene matches: 10. Germline CDR1 reads MNHNS; CDR2 reads SASEGT. The DNA of the CDR3 is TGTGCCAGCCTTTCCGGGACAGCGGACAATCAGCCCCAGCATTTT. Its translation: CASLSGTADNQPQHF.

The genes are TRBV10-2 and TRBJ1-2, with 8 bases matching TRBD1. The J segment lost 2 bases and the V segment lost 6 bases, leaving 2 bases of the junction unmatched. This CDR3 spans 13 amino acids. Per germline, CDR1 WSHSY and CDR2 SAAADI. DNA for the CDR3: TGCGCCAGCAGCAGGGGGCCCAACTATGGCTACACCTTC. Amino acids: CASSRGPNYGYTF.

This clone was observed a single time. The rearrangement links TRBV5-5 to TRBJ1-2, with 10 bases aligning to TRBD1. The germline CDR1 and CDR2 sequences are SGHKS and YYEKEE (reference sequence). The CDR3 is made up of 15 amino acids. V shed 4 bases, J shed 6 bases, and the junction held 9 bases outside the gene matches. This chain's CDR3 is CASSPLGGTGDGYTF. CDR3 nucleotides: TGTGCCAGCAGCCCTCTTGGGGGGACAGGGGATGGCTACACCTTC.

This clone appeared a single time. The junction departs from germline at one end; a sequencing error may be responsible. The chain employs TRBV7-2 and TRBJ1-4; no definite D call. This CDR3 has 16 residues. Germline assignment: CDR1 SGHTA and CDR2 FQGNSA. The chain's CDR3 is CASSSPPVDGSEKLFF. The CDR3 DNA follows: TGTGCCAGCAGCTCCCCCCCGGTGGACGGGAGTGAAAAGCTGTTTTTT.

J is TRBJ1-3 and V is TRBV9, with TRBD1 matching 8 bases. The CDR3 has 15 amino acids. Germline V lookup: CDR1 SGDLS, CDR2 YYNGEE. With 3 bases clipped from V and 7 bases from J, the junction kept 9 bases outside the gene matches. Here the CDR3 reads CASSATGTGINTIYF. The CDR3 DNA reads TGTGCCAGCAGCGCGACCGGGACAGGCATTAACACCATATATTTT.

V and J are TRBV25-1 and TRBJ1-3; TRBD1 might be the D (6 bases). V lost 10 bases, J lost 0 bases, and 19 bases lay in between. The germline V gene encodes CDR1 MGHDK and CDR2 SYGVNS. The CDR3 contains 16 residues. In nucleotides, the CDR3 is TGTGCCACCCAACCGAGGGGGTCGAACTCTGGAAACACCATATATTTT. Translating gives CATQPRGSNSGNTIYF.